Listed below are T cell receptor beta chains from one sample, sequenced in a study of shared clonotypes between healthy human individuals. Libraries were prepared by immunoSEQ multiplex PCR; TCRdb keeps only in-frame clonotypes and omits some of them. The sample holds about 2.1 million clones, about 93% seen once. Specimen: naive CD8+ T cells from PBMCs. The source of these receptors is a young man in good health. Some clones in this sample may be carry-over from other donors' samples. CDR3s include the opening cysteine and the closing phenylalanine or tryptophan. The D gene is left open where the match is weak. Rows may omit the clone size; those that give it use once, few, many or a size class.

clone_size	d_call	v_call	j_call	cdr3_nt	cdr3_aa
NA	NA	TRBV4-1	TRBJ1-6	TGCGCCAGCAGCCAAGGAGGCTCCCGATGGAATTCACCCCTCCACTTT	CASSQGGSRWNSPLHF
NA	TRBD2	TRBV28	TRBJ2-7	TGTGCCAGCAGTCATAAAGCGGGGTTTATGGGCGAGCAGTACTTC	CASSHKAGFMGEQYF
NA	NA	TRBV21-1	TRBJ2-6	TGTGCCAGCAGTACAGGGTCTGGGGCCAACGTCCTGACTTTC	CASSTGSGANVLTF
NA	NA	TRBV19	TRBJ1-1	TGTGCCAGTAGTTCTAAAGGGTACACTGAAGCTTTCTTT	CASSSKGYTEAFF
once	NA	TRBV9	TRBJ2-1	TGTGCCAGCAGCGTAGGAAATAGGCAGGAGCAGTTCTTC	CASSVGNRQEQFF
NA	TRBD2	TRBV13	TRBJ2-1	TGTGCCAGCAGCCCCTCGCAGGCGGGAGAATACGGCGATGAGCAGTTCTTC	CASSPSQAGEYGDEQFF
NA	NA	TRBV7-9	TRBJ2-7	TGTGCCAGCAAGGGGTTACCACCTACCGAGCAGTACTTC	CASKGLPPTEQYF
NA	NA	TRBV27	TRBJ2-7	TGTGCCAGCACCGCCAGCTCCTACGAGCAGTACTTC	CASTASSYEQYF
NA	TRBD1	TRBV9	TRBJ1-4	TGTGCCAGCAGCAAAGGGACAGGCTACGAAAAACTGTTTTTT	CASSKGTGYEKLFF
NA	NA	TRBV27	TRBJ2-7	TGTGCCAGCAGTTTACGGTTCTCTACGGGCTACGAGCAGTACTTC	CASSLRFSTGYEQYF
NA	NA	TRBV27	TRBJ2-7	TGTGCCAGCAGCCCAACCCCCGGCGGCGTCTACGAGCAGTACTTC	CASSPTPGGVYEQYF
NA	TRBD1	TRBV27	TRBJ1-1	TGTGCCAGCAGTTTATTAGGGCAGGGGGACACTGAAGCTTTCTTT	CASSLLGQGDTEAFF
NA	TRBD2	TRBV10-3	TRBJ2-7	TGTGCCATCAGTGCAGCGGGGTTAACCTACGAGCAGTACTTC	CAISAAGLTYEQYF
once	TRBD2	TRBV19	TRBJ2-3	TGTGCCAGTAGTTTGGCATCGCTAGCGGGAAGTCCGTCAGATACGCAGTATTTT	CASSLASLAGSPSDTQYF
NA	NA	TRBV27	TRBJ2-1	TGTGCCAGCAGTTTATACCCCGAAGAGCAGTTCTTC	CASSLYPEEQFF
NA	TRBD1	TRBV15	TRBJ2-1	TGTGCCACCAGCATCCCAGAAATACCTTATAGGGACAGGGGAGGCAATGAGCAGTTCTTC	CATSIPEIPYRDRGGNEQFF
NA	NA	TRBV7-9	TRBJ2-3	TGTGCCAGCAGCACCCCCGAACAGCCGCAGTATTTT	CASSTPEQPQYF
NA	NA	TRBV29-1	TRBJ2-7	TGCAGCGTCATTGGGGGGAGAGGGAACGAGCAGTACTTC	CSVIGGRGNEQYF
NA	NA	TRBV29-1	TRBJ1-2	TGCAGCGTACTAGCGGACGGTTATGGCTACACCTTC	CSVLADGYGYTF
NA	NA	TRBV6-5	TRBJ2-3	TGTGCCAGCAGTTACATATTAGGGACCAGCACAGATACGCAGTATTTT	CASSYILGTSTDTQYF
NA	NA	TRBV7-9	TRBJ1-1	TGTGCCAGCAGCTTACGGGGTGCGGACACTGAAGCTTTCTTT	CASSLRGADTEAFF
once	NA	TRBV19	TRBJ1-1	TGTGCCAGTTGTCAAGGGTCGGGGGGAGCTTTCTTT	CASCQGSGGAFF
NA	NA	TRBV27	TRBJ2-1	TGTGCCAGCAGTTTACGAGGTCACAATGAGCAGTTCTTC	CASSLRGHNEQFF
NA	TRBD2	TRBV5-4	TRBJ2-3	TGTGCCAGCAGCTTCCCACTAGCGGGAGGGCCGCGTAGCACAGATACGCAGTATTTT	CASSFPLAGGPRSTDTQYF